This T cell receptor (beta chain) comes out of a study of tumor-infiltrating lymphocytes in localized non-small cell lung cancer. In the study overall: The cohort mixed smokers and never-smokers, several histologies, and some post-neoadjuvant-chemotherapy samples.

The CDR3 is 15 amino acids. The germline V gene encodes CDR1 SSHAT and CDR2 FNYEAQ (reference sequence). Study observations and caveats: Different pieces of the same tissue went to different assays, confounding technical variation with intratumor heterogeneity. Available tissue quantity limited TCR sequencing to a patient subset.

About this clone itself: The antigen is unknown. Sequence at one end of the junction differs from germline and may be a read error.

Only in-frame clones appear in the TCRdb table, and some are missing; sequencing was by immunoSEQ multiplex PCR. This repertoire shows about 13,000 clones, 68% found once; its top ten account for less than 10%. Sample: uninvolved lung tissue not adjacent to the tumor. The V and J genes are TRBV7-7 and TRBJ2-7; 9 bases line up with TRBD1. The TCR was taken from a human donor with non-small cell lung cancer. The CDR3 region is CASSVGQGSLYEQYF. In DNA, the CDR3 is TGTGCTAGCAGCGTAGGACAGGGGTCTCTCTACGAGCAGTACTTC.